A selection of T cell receptor beta chains follows, all from one sample in a study of T-cell reconstitution after alpha-beta-depleted transplantation in children. TCRdb passed the PCR reads through MiXCR, listing each CDR3 protein once. The sample contains 500,000 or so distinct CDR3 sequences, approximately 30% of which appear only once. Sequencing was performed on PBMCs from the stem cell graft donor, taken from the stem cell graft. These receptors originate from a human donor who donated a stem cell graft to a child with aplastic anemia. Both conserved end residues are part of each CDR3. D genes are given only for firm matches. A clone size is listed for some rows: how often the clone was seen (once, few, many), or a class if it is expanded.

V	D	J	size	CDR3	DNA
TRBV20-1	NA	TRBJ2-7	NA	CSATLANYEQYF	TGCAGTGCTACCCTTGCTAACTACGAGCAGTACTTC
TRBV9	NA	TRBJ2-6	NA	CASSVDPNPGSGANVLTF	TGTGCCAGCAGCGTAGATCCGAATCCGGGCTCTGGGGCCAACGTCCTGACTTTC
TRBV4-2	NA	TRBJ1-1	NA	CASSQAGSWSFTEAFF	TGTGCCAGCAGCCAGGCAGGGTCCTGGTCATTCACTGAAGCTTTCTTT
TRBV2	TRBD1	TRBJ1-2	few	CASSEGQGFYGYTF	TGTGCCAGCAGTGAGGGACAGGGATTTTATGGCTACACCTTC
TRBV3-1	NA	TRBJ1-3	once	CASNWHSGNTIYF	TGTGCCAGCAACTGGCACTCTGGAAACACCATATATTTT
TRBV10-3	NA	TRBJ2-1	few	CAISESNGRRDNEQFF	TGTGCCATCAGTGAGTCGAACGGTCGGCGCGACAATGAGCAGTTCTTC
TRBV29-1	NA	TRBJ1-2	few	CSVEPGTTSRYGYTF	TGCAGCGTTGAACCCGGGACGACGAGTCGTTATGGCTACACCTTC
TRBV20-1	TRBD2	TRBJ2-3	NA	CSAPASGSEDTQYF	TGCAGTGCCCCGGCTAGCGGGAGTGAAGATACGCAGTATTTT
TRBV28	NA	TRBJ2-7	few	CASSPETGGGAYEQYF	TGTGCCAGCAGCCCCGAGACAGGTGGGGGGGCCTACGAGCAGTACTTC
TRBV6-5	NA	TRBJ1-2	few	CASSYGGANYGYTF	TGTGCCAGCAGTTACGGGGGAGCTAACTATGGCTACACCTTC
TRBV15	TRBD1	TRBJ2-2	few	CATSEDRTNTGELFF	TGTGCCACCAGCGAGGACAGGACGAACACCGGGGAGCTGTTTTTT
TRBV20-1	TRBD2	TRBJ2-5	NA	CSATNPGGIQETQYF	TGCAGTGCTACAAACCCGGGAGGGATCCAAGAGACCCAGTACTTC
TRBV12-3/TRBV12-4	TRBD1	TRBJ2-2	NA	CASRPGQGVNGELFF	TGTGCCAGCAGGCCGGGACAGGGAGTCAACGGGGAGCTGTTTTTT
TRBV27	TRBD2	TRBJ2-3	NA	CASSPSGLAYMGGTQYF	TGTGCCAGCAGCCCTTCGGGACTAGCTTATATGGGAGGTACGCAGTATTTT
TRBV9	TRBD2	TRBJ2-7	NA	CASSVAGGIIDEQYF	TGTGCCAGCAGCGTCGCGGGAGGAATTATTGACGAGCAGTACTTC
TRBV6-2/TRBV6-3	NA	TRBJ2-1	NA	CASSYLAEMEQFF	TGTGCCAGCAGTTACCTGGCCGAGATGGAGCAGTTCTTC
TRBV29-1	NA	TRBJ2-1	NA	CSGRIPPSGQFF	TGCAGCGGTCGGATCCCGCCGTCTGGGCAGTTCTTC
TRBV20-1	NA	TRBJ2-1	few	CSAPIGPQRYNEQFF	TGCAGTGCCCCAATCGGGCCTCAGCGGTACAATGAGCAGTTCTTC
TRBV30	NA	TRBJ2-3	NA	CAWIPGFLEDTQYF	TGTGCCTGGATCCCGGGCTTTTTGGAAGATACGCAGTATTTT
TRBV20-1	TRBD2	TRBJ2-7	few	CSAPPPLPGGQYF	TGCAGTGCTCCGCCCCCGCTACCGGGGGGGCAGTACTTC
TRBV12-3/TRBV12-4	NA	TRBJ2-3	few	CASTGQLADTQYF	TGTGCCAGCACCGGACAGTTGGCAGATACGCAGTATTTT
TRBV5-5	TRBD1	TRBJ1-6	few	CASLRGQSNSPLHF	TGTGCCAGCCTCCGGGGACAGTCTAATTCACCCCTCCACTTT
TRBV20-1	NA	TRBJ2-1	few	CSAPSASSYNEQFF	TGCAGTGCTCCTAGCGCCAGCTCCTACAATGAGCAGTTCTTC
TRBV20-1	TRBD2	TRBJ2-1	once	CSAKAGATEDNEQFF	TGCAGTGCTAAAGCGGGAGCGACGGAGGACAATGAGCAGTTCTTC
TRBV4-2	TRBD1	TRBJ1-2	NA	CASSQESAGGYDGYTF	TGTGCCAGCAGCCAAGAGTCGGCAGGGGGATACGATGGCTACACCTTC
TRBV7-2	TRBD2	TRBJ2-2	few	CASSPRTSGGGELFF	TGTGCCAGCAGCCCGAGGACTAGCGGAGGGGGGGAGCTGTTTTTT
TRBV5-1	NA	TRBJ1-3	NA	CASSRGGDAGNTIYF	TGCGCCAGCAGCCGGGGGGGGGACGCTGGAAACACCATATATTTT
TRBV27	TRBD1	TRBJ1-2	few	CASSLRGQTGGYGYTF	TGTGCCAGCAGTTTAAGGGGCCAGACAGGGGGCTATGGCTACACCTTC
TRBV12-3/TRBV12-4	TRBD2	TRBJ2-5	few	CASSLSGGEGTQYF	TGTGCCAGCAGTTTATCGGGGGGAGAGGGGACCCAGTACTTC
TRBV6-5	TRBD1	TRBJ2-5	NA	CASSYDRAIGETQYF	TGTGCCAGCAGTTACGACAGGGCAATCGGAGAGACCCAGTACTTC
TRBV30	NA	TRBJ1-1	few	CAWDGGRNTEAFF	TGTGCCTGGGATGGGGGCAGGAACACTGAAGCTTTCTTT
TRBV27	NA	TRBJ1-5	NA	CASSSDYSNQPQHF	TGTGCCAGCAGTTCCGATTATAGCAATCAGCCCCAGCATTTT
TRBV6-1	NA	TRBJ1-1	few	CASRSGLGNTEAFF	TGTGCCAGCAGGTCGGGGTTAGGGAACACTGAAGCTTTCTTT
TRBV5-1	TRBD1	TRBJ1-2	NA	CASSVGTGALNYVGYTF	TGCGCCAGCAGCGTCGGGACAGGGGCGCTCAACTATGTGGGCTACACCTTC
TRBV11-3	TRBD2	TRBJ2-5	few	CAISPSGSGETQYF	TGTGCCATCTCCCCGAGCGGGAGCGGGGAGACCCAGTACTTC
TRBV20-1	TRBD1	TRBJ1-4	once	CSASLQGLNEKLFF	TGCAGTGCGAGTTTACAGGGGCTTAATGAAAAACTGTTTTTT
TRBV20-1	TRBD1	TRBJ2-4	NA	CSASTGTAKNSQYF	TGCAGTGCTAGTACCGGGACAGCCAAAAACAGTCAGTACTTC
TRBV7-2	NA	TRBJ2-3	NA	CASSSVLFRISDTQYF	TGTGCCAGCAGCTCCGTCTTGTTCCGTATTTCTGATACGCAGTATTTT
TRBV20-1	TRBD2	TRBJ2-7	many	CSAPRTSGNEQYF	TGCAGTGCTCCTAGGACTAGCGGGAACGAGCAGTACTTC
TRBV6-5	NA	TRBJ2-5	NA	CASSYSGEQETQYF	TGTGCCAGCAGTTACTCGGGGGAGCAAGAGACCCAGTACTTC
TRBV20-1	NA	TRBJ2-5	NA	CSATYATYSLETRQYF	TGCAGTGCCACTTACGCAACATATTCATTAGAGACCCGACAGTACTTC